This paragraph reports one T cell receptor beta chain. This sample is drawn from a study of blood T cell repertoires in COVID-19. The overall study: Researchers got acute and convalescent COVID-19 samples from the United States, Italy and Spain.

Per the authors' pipeline: Cell counts per sample came from amplifying reference gene primers. Sequenced by immunoSEQ multiplex PCR; TCRdb stores in-frame clones only, minus some. Clone size and V and J calls were adopted from that table, with D and trimming inferred from the DNA. The sample includes a few hundred thousand clones, around 90% of them seen just once. The origin of this receptor is a man aged 18 to 30 with active or convalescent COVID-19. Sequencing was done on a sample of peripheral blood.

CDR3 coding DNA: TGTGCCAGCAGCTTTGGGACCCAGGGGACTGAAGCTTTCTTT. It specifies CASSFGTQGTEAFF. The rearrangement links TRBV5-4 to TRBJ1-1, with D perhaps TRBD1 (6 bases). From germline, CDR1 is SGHNT and CDR2 YYREEE (reference sequence). V was trimmed by 2 bases and J by 5 bases, leaving 13 bases between them. This CDR3 region has 14 residues.